The rows below give T cell receptor beta chains drawn from one sample of a study of PD-1 blockade in classical Hodgkin lymphoma. Sequenced by immunoSEQ multiplex PCR; TCRdb stores in-frame clones only, minus some. The sample has approximately 98,000 clones; around 89% are singletons. The sample was peripheral blood mononuclear cells (PBMCs), taken before the second cycle of nivolumab. The receptors stem from a human donor with classical Hodgkin lymphoma. CDR3s include the opening cysteine and the closing phenylalanine or tryptophan. D genes are given only for firm matches. Some rows mark clone size as missing; the rest say once, few, many or name a class of expanded clone.

D	V	J	size	CDR3	DNA
.	TRBV7-9	TRBJ1-2	few	CASSRTEANYGYTF	TGTGCCAGCAGCCGGACAGAAGCTAACTATGGCTACACCTTC
.	TRBV6-1	TRBJ2-2	.	CASSEWAGRSTGELFF	TGTGCCAGCAGTGAATGGGCGGGAAGGAGTACCGGGGAGCTGTTTTTT
TRBD1	TRBV2	TRBJ1-2	few	CASSTDRDYGYTF	TGTGCCAGCAGTACAGACAGGGACTATGGCTACACCTTC
TRBD1	TRBV7-9	TRBJ2-3	.	CASSRTGLPDTQYF	TGTGCCAGCAGCCGGACAGGGCTCCCAGATACGCAGTATTTT
TRBD2	TRBV29-1	TRBJ2-3	.	CSQITGTSSRDTQYF	TGCAGCCAAATAACCGGGACTAGCAGTAGGGATACGCAGTATTTT
.	TRBV30	TRBJ2-4	.	CAWSVGGGNIQYF	TGTGCCTGGAGTGTCGGCGGTGGGAACATTCAGTACTTC
.	TRBV13	TRBJ1-1	.	CASSSQRAFF	TGTGCCAGCAGCTCACAAAGAGCTTTCTTT
TRBD1	TRBV28	TRBJ2-1	.	CASSPVGQGWYEQFF	TGTGCCAGCAGTCCTGTGGGACAGGGGTGGTATGAGCAGTTCTTC
.	TRBV4-2	TRBJ1-5	.	CASSQDLTVNQPQHF	TGTGCCAGCAGCCAAGATTTAACCGTGAATCAGCCCCAGCATTTT
.	TRBV6-5	TRBJ1-5	.	CASRLRGYNQPQHF	TGTGCCAGCAGGCTTAGGGGTTACAATCAGCCCCAGCATTTT
TRBD1	TRBV6-5	TRBJ2-3	.	CASSLQGARADTQYF	TGTGCCAGCAGCCTGCAGGGGGCGCGGGCAGATACGCAGTATTTT
.	TRBV15	TRBJ1-2	.	CATSRKDTYGYTF	TGTGCCACCAGCAGAAAAGACACCTATGGCTACACCTTC
.	TRBV10-2	TRBJ1-3	.	CASSERALSGNTIYF	TGCGCCAGCAGTGAAAGGGCCCTCTCTGGAAACACCATATATTTT
TRBD2	TRBV5-1	TRBJ2-3	.	CASSLGLATSTDTQYF	TGCGCCAGCAGCTTGGGACTAGCCACTAGCACAGATACGCAGTATTTT